This TCR beta chain comes out of a study of Ad26.COV2.S vaccination and SARS-CoV-2 variants. General study points: Vaccinees displayed broader spike-specific TCR repertoires than placebo recipients. From the TCR breadth and depth analyses, total T cell responses may have been underestimated.

As to treatment: some 20 received Ad26.COV2.S at low or high dose, single or two shots; roughly five received placebo; per-sample allocation not given. Each sample was drawn 63 days after the first injection (of vaccine or placebo). CDR1 and CDR2 (germline): SEHNR, FQNEAQ (reference sequence). V was pared by 5 bases and J by 4 bases, with 11 bases between. This CDR3 comprises 13 residues. On this clone: Its antigen remains unknown.

Sequencing used immunoSEQ multiplex PCR; TCRdb keeps in-frame clones, though not all of them. The table lists more than 300,000 clones, around 88% of them singletons. The TCR originated in a person between 18 and 65 years old who received the Ad26.COV2.S COVID-19 vaccine or a placebo. This chain links TRBV7-9 with TRBJ1-2, with D unresolved. The sequencing here drew on peripheral blood, taken in a trial of Ad26.COV2.S vaccine versus placebo. The CDR3 coding sequence is TGTGCCAGCAGCACCGGGGTTTCCTATGGCTACACCTTC. Translating gives CASSTGVSYGYTF.